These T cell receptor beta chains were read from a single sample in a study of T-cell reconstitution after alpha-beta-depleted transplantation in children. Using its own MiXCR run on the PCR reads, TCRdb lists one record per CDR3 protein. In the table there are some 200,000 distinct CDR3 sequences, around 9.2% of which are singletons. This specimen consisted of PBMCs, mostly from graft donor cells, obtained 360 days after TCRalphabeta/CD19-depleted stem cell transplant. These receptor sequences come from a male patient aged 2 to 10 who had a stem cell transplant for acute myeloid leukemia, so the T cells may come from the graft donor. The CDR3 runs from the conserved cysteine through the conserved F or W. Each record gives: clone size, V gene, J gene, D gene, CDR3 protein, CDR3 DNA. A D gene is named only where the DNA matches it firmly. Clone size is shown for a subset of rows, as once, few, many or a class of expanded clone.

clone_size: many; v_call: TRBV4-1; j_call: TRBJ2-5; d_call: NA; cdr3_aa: CASSPTTPYQQETQYF; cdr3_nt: TGCGCCAGCAGCCCTACGACCCCATACCAGCAGGAGACCCAGTACTTC
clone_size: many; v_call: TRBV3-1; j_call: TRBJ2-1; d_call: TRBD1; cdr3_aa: CASSQETGTGLMSNEQFF; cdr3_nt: TGTGCCAGCAGCCAAGAGACCGGGACAGGGTTGATGAGCAATGAGCAGTTCTTC
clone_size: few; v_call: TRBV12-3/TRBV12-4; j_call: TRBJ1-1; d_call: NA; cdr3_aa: CASSFQRGATEAFF; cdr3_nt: TGTGCCAGCAGTTTTCAACGGGGGGCCACTGAAGCTTTCTTT
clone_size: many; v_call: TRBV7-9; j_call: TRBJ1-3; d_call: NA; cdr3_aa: CARSPSGNTIYF; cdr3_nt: TGTGCCAGATCCCCGTCTGGAAACACCATATATTTT
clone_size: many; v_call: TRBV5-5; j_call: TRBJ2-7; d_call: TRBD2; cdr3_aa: CASSPFPSGSFSYEQYF; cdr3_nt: TGTGCCAGCAGCCCGTTTCCCAGCGGGAGTTTCTCCTACGAGCAGTACTTC
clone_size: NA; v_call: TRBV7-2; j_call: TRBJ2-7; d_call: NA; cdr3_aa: CASSYATGDYEQYF; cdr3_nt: TGTGCCAGCAGCTACGCTACGGGAGACTACGAGCAGTACTTC
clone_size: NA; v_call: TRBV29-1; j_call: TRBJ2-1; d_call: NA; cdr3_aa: CSVDPPAVEGEQFF; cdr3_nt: TGCAGCGTTGACCCCCCCGCTGTGGAGGGTGAGCAGTTCTTC
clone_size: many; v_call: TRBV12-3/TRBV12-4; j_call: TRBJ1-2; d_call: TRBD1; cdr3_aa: CASSFFGAGGNGYTF; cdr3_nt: TGTGCCAGCAGTTTTTTCGGCGCAGGGGGCAATGGCTACACCTTC
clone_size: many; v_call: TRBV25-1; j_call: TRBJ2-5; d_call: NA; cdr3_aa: CASSEWGAEETQYF; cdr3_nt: TGTGCCAGCAGTGAATGGGGAGCGGAAGAGACCCAGTACTTC
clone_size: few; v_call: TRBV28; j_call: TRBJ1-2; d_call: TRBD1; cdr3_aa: CASTLAGQAGYGYTF; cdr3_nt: TGTGCCAGCACCCTGGCGGGACAGGCAGGCTATGGCTACACCTTC
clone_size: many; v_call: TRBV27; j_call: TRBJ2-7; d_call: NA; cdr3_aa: CASSTRGYSYEQYF; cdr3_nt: TGTGCCAGCAGCACGCGGGGATATTCCTACGAGCAGTACTTC
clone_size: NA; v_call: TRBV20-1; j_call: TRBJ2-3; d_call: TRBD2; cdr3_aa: CSAAPPSGLTDTQYF; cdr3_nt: TGCAGTGCCGCCCCACCCTCGGGACTAACCGATACGCAGTATTTT
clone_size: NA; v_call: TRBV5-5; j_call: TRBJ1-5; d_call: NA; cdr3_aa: CASSRRGYSNQPQHF; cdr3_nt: TGTGCCAGCAGCCGAAGGGGATATAGCAATCAGCCCCAGCATTTT
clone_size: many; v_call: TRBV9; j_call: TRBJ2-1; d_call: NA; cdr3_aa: CASSPREWETYNEQFF; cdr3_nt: TGTGCCAGCAGCCCCCGAGAGTGGGAAACCTACAATGAGCAGTTCTTC
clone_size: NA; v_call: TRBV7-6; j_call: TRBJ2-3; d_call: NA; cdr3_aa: CASSLSMGLARTDTQYF; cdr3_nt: TGTGCCAGCAGCTTAAGCATGGGGTTGGCAAGAACAGATACGCAGTATTTT
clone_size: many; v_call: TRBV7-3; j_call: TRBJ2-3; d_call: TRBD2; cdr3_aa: CASSSGTSDTDTQYF; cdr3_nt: TGTGCCAGCAGCTCCGGGACTAGCGACACAGATACGCAGTATTTT
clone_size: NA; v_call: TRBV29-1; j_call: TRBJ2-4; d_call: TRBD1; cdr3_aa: CSVLDRQAKNIQYF; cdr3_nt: TGCAGCGTTCTGGACAGGCAAGCCAAAAACATTCAGTACTTC
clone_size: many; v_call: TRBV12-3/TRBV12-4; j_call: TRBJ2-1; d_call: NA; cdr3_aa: CASSYYYNEQFF; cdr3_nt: TGTGCCAGCAGTTACTACTACAATGAGCAGTTCTTC
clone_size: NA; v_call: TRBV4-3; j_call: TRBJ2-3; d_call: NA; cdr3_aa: CASSQDPSGTDTQYF; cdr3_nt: TGCGCCAGCAGCCAAGATCCCAGCGGCACAGATACGCAGTATTTT
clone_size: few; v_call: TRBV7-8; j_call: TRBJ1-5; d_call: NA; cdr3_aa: CASSTTGTASNQPQHF; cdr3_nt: TGTGCCAGCAGCACTACTGGGACGGCCAGCAATCAGCCCCAGCATTTT
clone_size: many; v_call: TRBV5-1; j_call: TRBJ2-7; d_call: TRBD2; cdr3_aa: CASSLPGLAGAGEQYF; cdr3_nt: TGCGCCAGCAGCTTGCCCGGACTAGCGGGAGCAGGCGAGCAGTACTTC
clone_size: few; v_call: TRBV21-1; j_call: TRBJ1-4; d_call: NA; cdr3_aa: CASSKAVQLGATNEKLFF; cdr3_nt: TGTGCCAGCAGCAAAGCAGTACAGTTGGGGGCAACTAATGAAAAACTGTTTTTT
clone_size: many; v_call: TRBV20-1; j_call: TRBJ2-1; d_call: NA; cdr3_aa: CSARSLAGSPNEQFF; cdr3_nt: TGCAGTGCTAGGTCTCTGGCGGGATCCCCCAATGAGCAGTTCTTC
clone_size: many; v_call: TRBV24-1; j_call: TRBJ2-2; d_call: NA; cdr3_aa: CATRGESGELFF; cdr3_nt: TGTGCCACCAGGGGAGAGTCGGGGGAGCTGTTTTTT
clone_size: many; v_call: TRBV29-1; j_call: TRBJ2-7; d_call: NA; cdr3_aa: CSVLGRADEQYF; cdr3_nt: TGCAGCGTTCTGGGCAGGGCCGACGAGCAGTACTTC
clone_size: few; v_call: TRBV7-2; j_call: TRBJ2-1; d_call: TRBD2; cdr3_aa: CASSIDVLAGLYNEQFF; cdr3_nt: TGTGCCAGCAGTATAGATGTGTTAGCGGGACTCTACAATGAGCAGTTCTTC
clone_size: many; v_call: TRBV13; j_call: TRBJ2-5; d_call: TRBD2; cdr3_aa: CASSPGTSGRVYQETQYF; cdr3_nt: TGTGCCAGCAGCCCAGGGACTAGCGGGAGGGTCTACCAAGAGACCCAGTACTTC
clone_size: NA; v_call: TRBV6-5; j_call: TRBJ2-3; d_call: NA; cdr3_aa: CASSYWAVSDTQYF; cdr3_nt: TGTGCCAGCAGTTACTGGGCAGTTTCAGATACGCAGTATTTT
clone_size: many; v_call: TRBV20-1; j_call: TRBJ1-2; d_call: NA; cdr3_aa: CSARSDSRPYGYTF; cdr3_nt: TGCAGTGCCCGATCCGACAGTCGGCCCTATGGCTACACCTTC
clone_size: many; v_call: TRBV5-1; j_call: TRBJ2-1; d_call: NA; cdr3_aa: CASSLFHIRGIYNEQFF; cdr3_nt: TGCGCCAGCAGCTTGTTTCATATCCGTGGGATCTACAATGAGCAGTTCTTC
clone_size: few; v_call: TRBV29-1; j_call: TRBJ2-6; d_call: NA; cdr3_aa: CSVRRSGANVLTF; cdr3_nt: TGCAGCGTGAGGCGCTCTGGGGCCAACGTCCTGACTTTC
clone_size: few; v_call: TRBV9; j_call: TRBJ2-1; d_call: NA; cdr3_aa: CASSARGDWVDEQFF; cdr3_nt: TGTGCCAGCAGCGCTAGGGGGGACTGGGTCGATGAGCAGTTCTTC
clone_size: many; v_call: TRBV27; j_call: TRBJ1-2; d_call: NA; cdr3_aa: CASSLIVAGIPNGYTF; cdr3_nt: TGTGCCAGCAGCCTGATCGTGGCAGGGATCCCCAATGGCTACACCTTC
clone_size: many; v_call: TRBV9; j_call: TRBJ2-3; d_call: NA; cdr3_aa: CASSVVTGVTDTQYF; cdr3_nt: TGTGCCAGCAGCGTAGTGACGGGAGTCACAGATACGCAGTATTTT
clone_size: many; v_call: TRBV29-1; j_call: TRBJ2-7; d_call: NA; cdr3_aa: CSVVSPGHFYEQYF; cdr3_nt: TGCAGCGTTGTCTCCCCGGGACATTTCTACGAGCAGTACTTC
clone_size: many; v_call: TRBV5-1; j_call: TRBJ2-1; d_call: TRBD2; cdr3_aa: CASSLGLADEQFF; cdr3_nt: TGCGCCAGCAGCTTGGGACTAGCAGATGAGCAGTTCTTC
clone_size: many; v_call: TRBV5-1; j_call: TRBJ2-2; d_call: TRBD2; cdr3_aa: CASSWGGTGELFF; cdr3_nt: TGCGCCAGCAGCTGGGGGGGCACCGGGGAGCTGTTTTTT
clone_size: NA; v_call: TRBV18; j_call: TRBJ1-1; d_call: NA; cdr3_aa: CASCTEEGTEAFF; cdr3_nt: TGTGCCAGTTGCACCGAGGAGGGCACTGAAGCTTTCTTT
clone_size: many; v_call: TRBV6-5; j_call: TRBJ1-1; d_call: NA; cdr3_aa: CASSFLSDGDTEAFF; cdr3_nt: TGTGCCAGCAGTTTCCTCAGTGATGGTGACACTGAAGCTTTCTTT
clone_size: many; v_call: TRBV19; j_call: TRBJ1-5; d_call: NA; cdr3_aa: CASSINRDGPQDHF; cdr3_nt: TGTGCCAGTAGTATAAATAGAGACGGACCTCAAGATCACTTT
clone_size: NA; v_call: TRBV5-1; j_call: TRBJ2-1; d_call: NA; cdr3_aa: CASSWGGTSYNEQFF; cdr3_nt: TGCGCCAGCAGCTGGGGCGGGACAAGCTACAATGAGCAGTTCTTC
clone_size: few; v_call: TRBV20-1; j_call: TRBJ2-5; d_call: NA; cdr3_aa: CSAREWAAVETQYF; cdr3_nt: TGCAGTGCTAGAGAATGGGCGGCCGTTGAGACCCAGTACTTC
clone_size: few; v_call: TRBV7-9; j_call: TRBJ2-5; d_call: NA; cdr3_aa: CASSLGVEETQYF; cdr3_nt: TGTGCCAGCAGCTTGGGAGTTGAAGAGACCCAGTACTTC
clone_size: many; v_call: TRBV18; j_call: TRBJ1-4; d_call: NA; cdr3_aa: CASSPPAESGEKLFF; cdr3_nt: TGTGCCAGCTCACCACCGGCGGAGTCGGGGGAAAAACTGTTTTTT